The next 32 T cell receptor beta chains were all read from a single sample in a study of T cells in Graves' hyperthyroidism and ophthalmopathy. Amplification targeted TCR beta CDR3 regions from RNA transcripts. The TCR CDR3 first-round RT-PCR relied on the HTBI primer set. TCRdb called the multiplex PCR reads again in MiXCR, with one record for every CDR3 protein. The sample has some 360,000 distinct CDR3 sequences, over 11% seen once. Material: blood. These receptors were obtained from a woman in her sixties or seventies with Graves' hyperthyroidism.

There are many counts of this clonotype. The gene calls are TRBV2 and TRBJ2-5, with 9 bases aligning to TRBD2. The trim removed 3 bases at V and 3 bases at J, leaving 8 bases unmatched. The CDR3 length is 16 residues. In germline, CDR1 is SNHLY, CDR2 FYNNEI. CDR3 sequence reads: CASSEGSGGMEETQYF. The CDR3, as DNA: TGTGCCAGCAGTGAGGGAAGCGGGGGGATGGAAGAGACCCAGTACTTC.

This clonotype has a count of ten or more. The chain recombines TRBV6-1 with TRBJ2-7; a weak D match, TRBD2 (6 bases). The CDR3 totals 13 residues. Germline V gives CDR1 MNHNS, CDR2 SASEGT. V was pared by 6 bases and J by 3 bases, with 12 bases between. The CDR3, as DNA: TGTGCCAGCAGCGCGGGGCCCTACTACGAGCAGTACTTC. Its protein is CASSAGPYYEQYF.

This clonotype was observed at least ten times. The V gene is TRBV15, the J gene TRBJ1-1; D perhaps matches TRBD1 (6 bases). Germline V gene sequence: CDR1 LNHNV, CDR2 YYDKDF (reference sequence). Trimming shortened V by 5 bases and J by 7 bases, and 26 bases separated the two germline ends. The CDR3 runs to 17 residues. CDR3 sequence reads: CATSPNRDTHGVIEAFF. The DNA for the CDR3 is TGTGCCACCAGCCCCAACCGGGACACCCATGGTGTTATTGAAGCTTTCTTT.

Turning to this clonotype: It may be a read error: a sequence one base away is much more abundant. This likely comes from a read error, as the CDR3 has no conserved phenylalanine or tryptophan at its end. V usage is TRBV20-1 and J usage is TRBJ1-2; the D is unclear. V was shortened by 5 bases and J by 8 bases, with 15 bases between the two germline ends. The CDR3 sequence is 12 residues long. Germline V gene lookup returns CDR1 DFQATT and CDR2 SNEGSKA (reference sequence). The CDR3 region has the DNA TGCAGTGCTGACACTTGGGCGGCCGGCTACACCCTC. Translation gives CSADTWAAGYTL.

The chain employs TRBV6-5 and TRBJ1-2, with 7 bases aligning to TRBD1. Per the germline V gene, CDR1 is MNHEY and CDR2 is SVGAGI. Germline trimming cut 0 bases from V and 4 bases from J; bases unmatched to any gene: 8. This CDR3 comprises 16 residues. The chain's CDR3 is CASSYSGPGGTYGYTF. DNA for the CDR3: TGTGCCAGCAGTTACTCCGGTCCAGGGGGGACCTATGGCTACACCTTC.

This clonotype was counted many times. The chain combines TRBV28 with TRBJ2-7; D unclear. Germline CDR1 is MDHEN and CDR2 is SYDVKM. The CDR3 is 14 amino acids. Trimming stripped 5 bases from V and 0 bases from J, with 11 bases between. The DNA of the CDR3 is TGTGCCAGCAGTGTGGCGTTTAGCTCCTACGAGCAGTACTTC. Translation gives CASSVAFSSYEQYF.

The table lists this clonotype with a few counts. The rearrangement joins TRBV9 to TRBJ2-1, with a possible D match to TRBD1 (6 bases). Germline V gene data show CDR1 as SGDLS and CDR2 as YYNGEE. This CDR3 has 17 amino acids. Trimming took off 0 bases at V and 5 bases at J, with 18 bases between the two ends. The CDR3, as DNA: TGTGCCAGCAGCGTAGGGATAGGGTTAAGGGGGAACAATGAGCAGTTCTTC. This sequence encodes CASSVGIGLRGNNEQFF.

This clonotype was seen at least ten times. The rearrangement links TRBV6-6 to TRBJ2-7; 10 nucleotides agree with TRBD1. V lost 1 base to trimming and J lost 2 bases; unmatched junction nucleotides: 8. The CDR3 is 17 residues long. Germline lookup yields CDR1 MNHNY and CDR2 SVGAGI (reference sequence). Here the CDR3 reads CASSYLKPGQGTYEQYF. The CDR3 DNA reads TGTGCCAGCAGTTACTTGAAACCGGGACAGGGGACCTACGAGCAGTACTTC.

The rearrangement joins TRBV18 to TRBJ1-4; D is possibly TRBD1 (5 bases). Trimming removed 3 bases at V and 5 bases at J, with 10 bases between. Germline-derived CDR1 and CDR2 are KGHSH and LQKENI. There are 14 residues in the CDR3. The CDR3 sequence: CASSPQGRNEKLFF. Here the CDR3 DNA reads TGTGCCAGCTCACCGCAGGGAAGGAATGAAAAACTGTTTTTT.

The table lists this clonotype with many counts. This chain connects TRBV6-1 to TRBJ1-1; unclear D gene. V shed 3 bases and J shed 4 bases, with 15 bases lying between them. Per germline, CDR1 MNHNS and CDR2 SASEGT. The CDR3 runs 15 residues. CDR3 nucleotides: TGTGCCAGCAGTGATTCGCGGCCGCGGAGCACTGAAGCTTTCTTT. Protein: CASSDSRPRSTEAFF.

V is TRBV3-1 and J is TRBJ2-1; D gene uncertain. V dropped 4 bases and J dropped 0 bases, with 4 bases sitting between them. CDR3 length: 13 residues. CDR1 is LGHDT and CDR2 is YNNKEL in the germline V gene (reference sequence). The DNA of the CDR3 is TGTGCCAGCAGCCTACACTCCTACAATGAGCAGTTCTTC. It specifies CASSLHSYNEQFF.

Many counts were recorded for this clonotype. This sequence joins TRBV2 and TRBJ2-1; the match to TRBD2 covers 11 bases. The CDR3 contains 15 residues. The germline V gene encodes CDR1 SNHLY and CDR2 FYNNEI. V shed 4 bases, J shed 6 bases, and the junction held 5 bases outside the gene matches. Here the CDR3 reads CASSVSGRASNEQFF. Written as DNA, the CDR3 is TGTGCCAGCAGTGTTAGCGGGAGGGCCAGCAATGAGCAGTTCTTC.

This clonotype was detected many times. V is TRBV24-1 and J is TRBJ1-1, with D possibly TRBD1 on 6 matching bases. This CDR3 region has 15 residues. Looked up from germline, CDR1 is KGHDR and CDR2 is SFDVKD. V lost 3 bases and J 0 bases, leaving 10 bases between the germline ends. As DNA, the CDR3 is TGTGCCACCAGTGATGGCGGGGGCATGAACACTGAAGCTTTCTTT. Amino acids: CATSDGGGMNTEAFF.

This clonotype was counted many times. This rearrangement joins TRBV18 to TRBJ2-3, with 9 nucleotides matching TRBD2. This CDR3 is built from 15 residues. Germline trimming cut 4 bases from V and 4 bases from J; bases unmatched to any gene: 6. Per the germline V gene, CDR1 is KGHSH and CDR2 is LQKENI. The CDR3 loop is CASSRLADASDTQYF. The CDR3 DNA reads TGTGCCAGCTCACGACTAGCGGATGCTTCAGATACGCAGTATTTT.

J is TRBJ2-2 and V is TRBV14; D uncertain. This CDR3 is 12 amino acids long. Trimming removed 2 bases from V and 7 bases from J, with 5 bases in between. From germline, CDR1 is SGHDN and CDR2 FVKESK. The CDR3 DNA reads TGTGCCAGCAGCCAATTCGGCGGGGAGCTGTTTTTT. Translated: CASSQFGGELFF.

This clonotype was counted ten times or more. The chain joins TRBV4-1 to TRBJ1-2, with a tentative D call TRBD1 (6 bases). This CDR3 has 17 amino acids. Per the germline V gene, CDR1 is MGHRA and CDR2 is YSYEKL. The V and J ends lost 2 bases and 3 bases respectively, with 19 bases between them. CDR3 region: CASSQRSTGRSDYGYTF. The CDR3 DNA sequence: TGCGCCAGCAGCCAACGGTCTACAGGGCGATCCGACTATGGCTACACCTTC.

In this sample, this clonotype turned up many times. The rearrangement links TRBV3-1 to TRBJ2-7; no firm D call. With 0 bases removed from V and 4 bases from J, the gap between germline ends came to 7 bases. CDR1 and CDR2 (germline): LGHDT, YNNKEL (reference sequence). The CDR3 has 13 amino acids. The CDR3 DNA reads as TGTGCCAGCAGCCAAGAGGTTCAGTACGAGCAGTACTTC. Residues: CASSQEVQYEQYF.

At least ten counts were recorded for this clonotype. The chain is built from TRBV2 and TRBJ1-5; D call uncertain. The germline V and J ends were trimmed by 2 bases and 2 bases, with 13 bases remaining between them. From germline, CDR1 is SNHLY and CDR2 FYNNEI. CDR3 length: 16 residues. The CDR3: CASSEILLGGNQPQHF. The CDR3, as DNA: TGTGCCAGCAGTGAAATCCTCCTAGGAGGCAATCAGCCCCAGCATTTT. Full variable domain (outside the CDR3, taken from reference TRBV2 and TRBJ1-5): EPEVTQTPSHQVTQMGQEVILRCVPISNHLYFYWYRQILGQKVEFLVSFYNNEISEKSEIFDDQFSVERPDGSNFTLKIRSTKLEDSAMYFCASSEILLGGNQPQHFGDGTRLSIL.

This clonotype has a count of ten or more. The chain couples TRBV28 to TRBJ2-7; tentatively, D is TRBD1 (5 bases). The V gene's germline CDR1 is MDHEN and CDR2 SYDVKM. Trimming left V 2 bases short and J 0 bases short, with 8 bases between. This CDR3 region has 14 residues. The CDR3 DNA reads TGTGCCAGCAGTTTAGTTACAGGCTCCTACGAGCAGTACTTC. Translated: CASSLVTGSYEQYF.

This clonotype has at least ten counts. J is TRBJ2-2 and V is TRBV6-2 or TRBV6-3; 7 bases agree with TRBD2. Losses at the gene ends were 4 bases for V and 0 bases for J; bases not matched to a gene: 14. CDR3 length equals 19 residues. In germline, CDR1 is MNHEY, CDR2 SVGEGT. CDR3 sequence (DNA): TGTGCCAGCAGTTCCCACTACTGGAGACTAGCCGCGAACACCGGGGAGCTGTTTTTT. It yields the protein CASSSHYWRLAANTGELFF.

This clonotype was found many times. The CDR3 region has the DNA TGTGCCAGCAGCCCGGGAGTAGCTGAGCAGTTCTTC. This codes for CASSPGVAEQFF. This rearrangement joins TRBV2 to TRBJ2-1; perhaps TRBD2 as D (6 bases). The CDR3 sequence is 12 residues long. Germline loops: CDR1 SNHLY, CDR2 FYNNEI. The germline V and J ends were trimmed by 6 bases and 9 bases, with 12 bases remaining between them.

This clonotype was recorded at least ten times. The chain links TRBV2 to TRBJ2-1; 9 nucleotides agree with TRBD2. This CDR3 has 13 residues. After removal of 8 bases from V and 7 bases from J, the junction contained 6 bases not matched to a gene. Germline V CDR1 and CDR2: SNHLY, FYNNEI. CDR3 DNA: TGTGCCAGCGCAGGGACTAGCCTAAATGAGCAGTTCTTC. Translated: CASAGTSLNEQFF.

Many counts were recorded for this clonotype. V usage is TRBV20-1 and J usage is TRBJ2-2, with TRBD2 identical over 14 bases. V dropped 6 bases and J dropped 6; count of bases not matched to a gene: 9. Germline CDR1 is DFQATT and CDR2 is SNEGSKA (reference sequence). The CDR3 covers 16 residues. The CDR3 coding sequence is TGCAGTGCCCCGGGACTAGCGGGAGAGGATGCCGGGGAGCTGTTTTTT. Its translation is CSAPGLAGEDAGELFF.

The chain carries TRBV27 and TRBJ2-2; TRBD1 aligns across 8 bases. Germline CDR1 MNHEY, CDR2 SMNVEV (reference sequence). J lost 3 bases, V lost 3 bases, and 0 bases had no gene match. This CDR3 spans 14 amino acids. The CDR3 protein is CASSFRGHTGELFF. The CDR3, as DNA: TGTGCCAGCAGTTTCAGGGGGCACACCGGGGAGCTGTTTTTT.

This clonotype was seen many times. The J gene is TRBJ1-3, the V gene TRBV30; D call uncertain. The V end was cut by 7 bases, the J end by 0 bases, with 10 bases between. This CDR3 region has 13 residues. The germline V gene encodes CDR1 GTSNPN and CDR2 SVGIG (reference sequence). DNA of the CDR3: TGTGCCTTTTACAGAGACTCTGGAAACACCATATATTTT. Protein: CAFYRDSGNTIYF.

On this clonotype: This may be a read error, as it is one base from a much larger clone. The chain has TRBV6-5 and TRBJ2-7; TRBD1 is a possible D gene (7 bases). The CDR3 covers 15 residues. Trimming shortened V by 0 bases and J by 4 bases, and 13 bases separated the two germline ends. Germline values: CDR1 MNHEY, CDR2 SVGAGI. The CDR3 loop is CASSYSCRGTYEQYF. The CDR3 region has the DNA TGTGCCAGCAGTTACTCATGCAGGGGGACTTACGAGCAGTACTTC.

This clonotype was seen repeatedly, ten times or more. The chain has TRBV6-2 or TRBV6-3 and TRBJ1-1, with D uncertain. Trimming stripped 2 bases from V and 6 bases from J, with 16 bases between. Per germline, CDR1 MNHEY and CDR2 SVGEGT. The CDR3 totals 15 residues. In DNA form, the CDR3 reads TGTGCCAGCAGTTACGGGTTTGGGTTTGGTCCTGAAGCTTTCTTT. Translating gives CASSYGFGFGPEAFF.

Notes on this clonotype: This may be a read error, as it is one base from a much larger clone. CDR3 in DNA: TGTGCCAGCAGTTTCCCCCAAAAGAGGTCGTCCGAAAGAGGTCAGCCCCAGCATTTT. Protein sequence: CASSFPQKRSSERGQPQHF. The chain joins TRBV6-2 or TRBV6-3 to TRBJ1-5; D remains ambiguous. Trimming pared 4 bases from V and 6 bases from J, leaving 28 bases between. This CDR3 is built from 19 residues. Looked up from germline, CDR1 is MNHEY and CDR2 is SVGEGT.

This clonotype was detected a few times. This rearrangement joins TRBV27 to TRBJ1-2; TRBD1 agrees at 10 bases. This CDR3 has 16 residues. Germline lookup yields CDR1 MNHEY and CDR2 SMNVEV (reference sequence). Trimming at V came to 5 bases and at J to 4 bases, leaving 10 bases not matched to a gene. CDR3 DNA sequence: TGTGCCAGCAGTCCTAGGACAGGGGGAGTTGCCTATGGCTACACCTTC. It specifies CASSPRTGGVAYGYTF.

This clonotype appeared a few times. The chain has TRBV29-1 and TRBJ2-7, with D maybe TRBD2 (5 bases). The V and J ends lost 1 base and 4 bases respectively, with 14 bases between them. This CDR3 is built from 14 residues. Germline lookup yields CDR1 SQVTM and CDR2 ANQGSEA. Written as DNA, the CDR3 is TGCAGCGTTGAAGGGGGTCGGGGTTATTACGAGCAGTACTTC. Its protein is CSVEGGRGYYEQYF.

In this sample, this clonotype turned up many times. This rearrangement joins TRBV6-1 to TRBJ2-2; the match to TRBD1 covers 7 bases. The V gene's germline CDR1 is MNHNS and CDR2 SASEGT. With 4 bases clipped from V and 8 bases from J, the junction kept 10 bases outside the gene matches. The CDR3 covers 15 residues. The CDR3 DNA sequence: TGTGCCAGCAGTGTGGACAGGTTGGGATATGGGGAGCTGTTTTTT. Residues: CASSVDRLGYGELFF.

This clonotype was recorded at least ten times. V usage is TRBV5-5 and J usage is TRBJ2-7; D might be TRBD1 (6 bases). The CDR3 consists of 14 residues. The V and J ends lost 2 bases and 2 bases respectively, with 11 bases between them. Per the germline V gene, CDR1 is SGHKS and CDR2 is YYEKEE (reference sequence). The CDR3 reads CASSFGDTPYEQYF. The CDR3 DNA reads as TGTGCCAGCAGCTTTGGGGACACTCCCTACGAGCAGTACTTC.